Presented here are 5 T cell receptor beta chains from one specimen sequenced in a study of blood T cells in healthy people across ages. A J-beta primer mix and a sample-barcoded 5' primer were used in a second PCR of about 7 to 12 cycles. TCRdb passed the 5' RACE reads through MiXCR, listing each CDR3 protein once. The data contain about 1.4 million distinct CDR3 sequences, approximately 63% of them singletons. Sequenced: blood. The receptors originated from a man aged 18 to 29 in good health.

Only a few counts were recorded for this clonotype. The CDR3 spells CASRKDGRSYNSPLHF. DNA for the CDR3: TGTGCCAGCAGAAAGGACGGACGCTCCTATAATTCACCCCTCCACTTT. The chain couples TRBV12-3 or TRBV12-4 to TRBJ1-6, with D unclear. This CDR3 is built from 16 residues. Trimming shortened V by 6 bases and J by 0 bases, and 12 bases separated the two germline ends.

The chain recombines TRBV10-3 with TRBJ1-2; no firm D call. This CDR3 has 11 amino acids. Trimming cost V 11 bases and J 9 bases, with 16 bases left between them. Germline CDR1 ENHRY, CDR2 SYGVKD. The CDR3 spells CAVKMDGSYTF. The CDR3 nucleotides are TGTGCCGTAAAGATGGACGGGAGCTACACCTTC.

On this clonotype itself: A junction end diverges from the germline sequence, so it may reflect a read error. The rearrangement uses TRBV27 and TRBJ2-7, with D possibly being TRBD1 or TRBD2 (5 bases each). From germline, CDR1 is MNHEY and CDR2 SMNVEV (reference sequence). CDR3 length: 15 residues. CDR3 region: CARSPLWDVSYEQYF. The CDR3, as DNA: TGTGCCCGCAGTCCCCTATGGGACGTCTCCTACGAGCAGTACTTC.

A remark on this clonotype: A much larger clone sits a single nucleotide away, making a read error possible. The gene calls are TRBV4-2 and TRBJ1-1; D may be TRBD1 (5 bases). Germline V lookup: CDR1 LGHNA, CDR2 YNFKEQ. V was shortened by 0 bases and J by 0 bases, with 17 bases between the two germline ends. This CDR3 spans 18 amino acids. The CDR3 loop is CASSQDQSSRGLNTEAFF. CDR3 DNA: TGTGCCAGCAGCCAAGATCAGAGCTCACGGGGGTTGAACACTGAAGCTTTCTTT.

This clonotype was seen more than once but under ten times. J is TRBJ2-6 and V is TRBV20-1; 8 bases align to TRBD1. Germline V lookup: CDR1 DFQATT, CDR2 SNEGSKA (reference sequence). Trimming took 2 bases from V and 1 from J; bases not matched to a gene: 10. The CDR3 has 18 amino acids. For the CDR3, the DNA is TGCAGTGCTAGACCTCCGGGACAGGATGCGTCTGGGGCCAACGTCCTGACTTTC. Its protein is CSARPPGQDASGANVLTF.